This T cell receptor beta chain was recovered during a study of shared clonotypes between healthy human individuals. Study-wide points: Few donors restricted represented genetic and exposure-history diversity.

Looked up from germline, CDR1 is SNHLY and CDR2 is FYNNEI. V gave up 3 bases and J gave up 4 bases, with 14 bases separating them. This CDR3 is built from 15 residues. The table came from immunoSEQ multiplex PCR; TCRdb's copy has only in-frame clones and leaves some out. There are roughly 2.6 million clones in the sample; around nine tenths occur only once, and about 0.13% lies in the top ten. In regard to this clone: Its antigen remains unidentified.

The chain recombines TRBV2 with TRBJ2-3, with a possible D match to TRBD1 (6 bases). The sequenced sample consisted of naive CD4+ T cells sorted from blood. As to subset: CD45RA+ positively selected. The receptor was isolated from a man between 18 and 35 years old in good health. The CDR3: CASSDRGLVSDTQYF. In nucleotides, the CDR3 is TGTGCCAGCAGTGACAGGGGATTAGTCTCAGATACGCAGTATTTT.